Each of the 31 T cell receptor beta chains below was sequenced from the same sample in a study of blood T cell repertoires in COVID-19. Here immunoSEQ multiplex PCR was the method, and the copy in TCRdb shows in-frame clones only, minus some. This table has nearly 350,000 clones, 88% appearing once. The material sequenced was peripheral blood. These receptor sequences come from a woman in her 70s with COVID-19, enrolled during active disease.

The rearrangement uses TRBV4-1 and TRBJ2-1; a possible D gene is TRBD2 (6 bases). The V gene lost 7 bases and the J gene lost 5 bases, with 18 bases spanning the gap. Germline V gene data show CDR1 as MGHRA and CDR2 as YSYEKL. This CDR3 is built from 15 residues. CDR3 sequence reads: CASTPRTWGDNEQFF. CDR3 coding DNA: TGCGCCAGCACCCCCCGGACCTGGGGGGACAATGAGCAGTTCTTC.

This chain connects TRBV7-3 to TRBJ2-5; no reliable D call. The CDR3 is 13 residues long. V gave up 3 bases and J gave up 4 bases, with 9 bases separating them. The germline gives CDR1 SGHTA, CDR2 FQGTGA. In DNA form, the CDR3 reads TGTGCCAGCAGCTTGTCCCTCCGAGAGACCCAGTACTTC. Protein sequence: CASSLSLRETQYF.

J is TRBJ1-2 and V is TRBV7-2, with a possible D match to TRBD1 (6 bases). The CDR3 sequence is 13 residues long. The V gene lost 4 bases and the J gene lost 10 bases, with 16 bases spanning the gap. Germline V lookup: CDR1 SGHTA, CDR2 FQGNSA. The CDR3 nucleotides read TGTGCCAGCAGCTCTGGGGGGGCAGGGGCCTACACCTTC. It specifies CASSSGGAGAYTF. Full variable domain (rest looked up from reference TRBV7-2 and TRBJ1-2): GAGVSQSPSNKVTEKGKDVELRCDPISGHTALYWYRQSLGQGLEFLIYFQGNSAPDKSGLPSDRFSAERTGGSVSTLTIQRTQQEDSAVYLCASSSGGAGAYTFGSGTRLTVV.

V usage is TRBV6-4 and J usage is TRBJ2-2, with TRBD1 matching over 10 bases. The CDR3 runs 17 residues. J was trimmed by 7 bases and V by 5 bases; bases with no gene match: 13. Germline-derived CDR1 and CDR2 are MRHNA and SNTAGT. The CDR3 DNA reads TGTGCCAGCAGTTCACCCGGGACAGGGGCTTCAAGCGGGGAGCTGTTTTTT. Protein: CASSSPGTGASSGELFF.

This chain links TRBV11-3 with TRBJ2-1; the D is unclear. Germline lookup yields CDR1 SGHNT and CDR2 YENEEA. V lost 0 bases and J 4 bases, leaving 16 bases between the germline ends. The CDR3 sequence is 17 residues long. CDR3 sequence: CASSLDYSTPKYNEQFF. The CDR3 DNA reads as TGTGCCAGCAGCTTAGACTACTCAACCCCAAAGTACAATGAGCAGTTCTTC.

V gene TRBV5-1 combines with J gene TRBJ2-2, with D tentatively TRBD2 (5 bases). The V and J ends lost 1 base and 7 bases respectively, with 8 bases between them. Germline CDR1 is SGHRS and CDR2 is YFSETQ. The CDR3 is made up of 13 amino acids. The DNA of the CDR3 is TGCGCCAGCAGCTTGATGGGAGACGGGGAGCTGTTTTTT. This codes for CASSLMGDGELFF.

The rearrangement links TRBV28 to TRBJ1-1, with D unclear. The V end was cut by 7 bases, the J end by 0 bases, with 9 bases between. The CDR3 has 13 amino acids. In germline, CDR1 is MDHEN, CDR2 SYDVKM. The CDR3 DNA sequence: TGTGCCAGCACCTCGAACATGAACACTGAAGCTTTCTTT. Translating gives CASTSNMNTEAFF.

This sequence joins TRBV2 and TRBJ1-1, with 7 bases that match TRBD1. The CDR3 consists of 12 residues. The germline CDR1 and CDR2 sequences are SNHLY and FYNNEI. V was clipped by 10 bases and J by 6 bases; unmatched bases: 8. The CDR3 protein is CAIITGQAEAFF. In nucleotides, the CDR3 is TGTGCCATCATAACAGGACAGGCTGAAGCTTTCTTT.

The rearrangement joins TRBV9 to TRBJ2-3; 13 bases are shared with TRBD2. The CDR3 spans 18 residues. In germline, CDR1 is SGDLS, CDR2 YYNGEE. The V and J ends lost 3 bases and 0 bases, in that order; junction bases with no gene match: 7. The CDR3 coding sequence is TGTGCCAGCAGCGGACTAGCGGGGGGCACCCCTAGCACAGATACGCAGTATTTT. It specifies CASSGLAGGTPSTDTQYF.

The chain employs TRBV9 and TRBJ2-3, with D perhaps matching TRBD2 (5 bases). The V and J ends lost 4 bases and 4 bases respectively, with 13 bases between them. Germline V gene sequence: CDR1 SGDLS, CDR2 YYNGEE. CDR3 length equals 14 residues. DNA of the CDR3: TGTGCCAGCAGCCCCCCCCCGGGGTCAGATACGCAGTATTTT. It specifies CASSPPPGSDTQYF.

V is TRBV29-1 and J is TRBJ1-1; D is ambiguous. This CDR3 has 11 amino acids. Deletions cut 4 bases from V and 6 bases from J, with 9 bases between. Germline CDR1 is SQVTM and CDR2 is ANQGSEA. The CDR3 nucleotides are TGCAGCGTTGTTGATGAGCCTGAAGCTTTCTTT. This codes for CSVVDEPEAFF. Using reference TRBV29-1 and TRBJ1-1 for the parts outside the CDR3, the full variable domain is SAVISQKPSRDICQRGTSLTIQCQVDSQVTMMFWYRQQPGQSLTLIATANQGSEATYESGFVIDKFPISRPNLTFSTLTVSNMSPEDSSIYLCSVVDEPEAFFGQGTRLTVV.

The chain carries TRBV24-1 and TRBJ1-2; tentatively, D is TRBD1 (6 bases). From germline, CDR1 is KGHDR and CDR2 SFDVKD. This CDR3 is 13 amino acids long. V lost 8 bases to trimming and J lost 4 bases, with 13 bases between them. The CDR3 sequence is CATTSGGTYGYTF. The CDR3 DNA is TGTGCCACCACCTCTGGGGGCACCTATGGCTACACCTTC.

The V gene is TRBV28, the J gene TRBJ1-5; D is unresolved. From germline, CDR1 is MDHEN and CDR2 SYDVKM. With 6 bases removed from V and 2 bases from J, the gap between germline ends came to 14 bases. This CDR3 is 15 amino acids long. In DNA form, the CDR3 reads TGTGCCAGCAGAGCGGGCTTTTGGGGCAATCAGCCCCAGCATTTT. The encoded protein is CASRAGFWGNQPQHF. The full variable domain, with the rest looked up from reference TRBV28 and TRBJ1-5, is DVKVTQSSRYLVKRTGEKVFLECVQDMDHENMFWYRQDPGLGLRLIYFSYDVKMKEKGDIPEGYSVSREKKERFSLILESASTNQTSMYLCASRAGFWGNQPQHFGDGTRLSIL.

This chain links TRBV2 with TRBJ1-2; D is uncertain. Trimming took off 6 bases at V and 9 bases at J, with 11 bases between the two ends. The CDR3 totals 11 residues. Looked up from germline, CDR1 is SNHLY and CDR2 is FYNNEI. The CDR3 DNA reads as TGTGCCAGCAGCGGGGAAGTCCGCTACACCTTC. Its translation is CASSGEVRYTF.

The chain employs TRBV3-1 (or the pseudogene TRBV3-2) and TRBJ1-1; TRBD1 matches at 7 bases. V lost 5 bases and J lost 3; bases outside the gene matches: 3. Germline V lookup: CDR1 LGHDT, CDR2 YNNKEL (reference sequence). This CDR3 has 13 amino acids. The CDR3 loop is CASSKQGYTEAFF. CDR3 nucleotide sequence: TGTGCCAGCAGCAAACAGGGGTACACTGAAGCTTTCTTT.

This clone was found a few times. The V gene is TRBV27, the J gene TRBJ1-1, with D maybe TRBD1 (6 bases). V lost 2 bases and J 3 bases, leaving 10 bases between the germline ends. Germline V lookup: CDR1 MNHEY, CDR2 SMNVEV (reference sequence). CDR3 length equals 14 residues. The CDR3 nucleotides read TGTGCCAGCAGTTTAGAGGGGGTGGACACTGAAGCTTTCTTT. It codes for CASSLEGVDTEAFF.

V and J are TRBV7-2 and TRBJ2-1; 10 bases align to TRBD1. The V and J ends lost 5 bases and 7 bases, in that order; junction bases with no gene match: 2. Per germline, CDR1 SGHTA and CDR2 FQGNSA. The CDR3 spans 13 residues. DNA for the CDR3: TGTGCCAGCAGCATGGACAGGGGGAATGAGCAGTTCTTC. It is translated as CASSMDRGNEQFF.

J is TRBJ1-1 and V is TRBV12-3 or TRBV12-4, with TRBD1 identical over 8 bases. Trimming took 1 base from V and 8 from J; bases not matched to a gene: 3. The CDR3 contains 13 residues. The CDR3 reads CASSLEGDREAFF. In nucleotides, the CDR3 is TGTGCCAGCAGTTTAGAGGGGGACAGGGAAGCTTTCTTT.

This clone was seen a few times. V and J are TRBV5-1 and TRBJ2-2; 9 bases are shared with TRBD2. The CDR3 totals 15 residues. CDR1 and CDR2 from the germline V gene are SGHRS and YFSETQ. Trimming took 4 bases from V and 5 from J; bases not matched to a gene: 6. The CDR3 nucleotides read TGCGCCAGCAGCGTATTAGCGGGGGCTACCGGGGAGCTGTTTTTT. Protein product: CASSVLAGATGELFF.

V usage is TRBV11-2 and J usage is TRBJ2-7, with a tentative D call TRBD2 (7 bases). This CDR3 contains 14 residues. V lost 5 bases to trimming and J lost 6 bases, with 17 bases between them. Per germline, CDR1 SGHAT and CDR2 FQNNGV. As DNA, the CDR3 is TGTGCCAGCAGCGAGAGGCGGGGGCCCAGCGAGCAGTACTTC. Protein sequence: CASSERRGPSEQYF.

This clone was seen only once. J is TRBJ2-7 and V is TRBV12-3 or TRBV12-4; no firm D call. The CDR3 covers 13 residues. The germline V and J ends were trimmed by 2 bases and 5 bases, with 10 bases remaining between them. The CDR3 nucleotides are TGTGCCAGCAGTTTACAGACTGGTAACGAGCAGTACTTC. This encodes CASSLQTGNEQYF.

The rearrangement links TRBV12-3 or TRBV12-4 to TRBJ1-5; TRBD1 aligns across 7 bases. The CDR3 runs to 13 residues. Trimming removed 7 bases from V and 3 bases from J; junction bases left unmatched: 3. The CDR3 bases are TGTGCCAGCACAGACAGGGTCAATCAGCCCCAGCATTTT. Protein product: CASTDRVNQPQHF.

The CDR3 loop reads CASSLGTGSNYGYTF. DNA of the CDR3: TGTGCCAGCAGCTTAGGGACAGGGAGCAACTATGGCTACACCTTC. The chain links TRBV7-9 to TRBJ1-2, with TRBD1 matching over 8 bases. The CDR3 consists of 15 residues. Trimming at V came to 1 base and at J to 2 bases, leaving 3 bases not matched to a gene. Germline V gene lookup returns CDR1 SEHNR and CDR2 FQNEAQ (reference sequence).

This chain joins TRBV27 and TRBJ1-1, with D possibly being TRBD1 (5 bases). CDR3 length: 14 amino acids. The V end was cut by 6 bases, the J end by 7 bases, with 18 bases between. Germline V gene sequence: CDR1 MNHEY, CDR2 SMNVEV (reference sequence). The chain's CDR3 is CASRFGSFQGEAFF. The CDR3 coding sequence is TGTGCCAGCAGGTTTGGGTCGTTCCAGGGTGAAGCTTTCTTT.

In this sample, this clone turned up once. This specimen includes other DNA sequences encoding the same CDR3. The V call is TRBV15, the J call TRBJ2-5; possible D gene TRBD2, 5 bases. The CDR3 length is 13 residues. CDR1 and CDR2 (germline): LNHNV, YYDKDF (reference sequence). Trimming cost V 0 bases and J 4 bases, with 6 bases left between them. The CDR3 loop is CATSRDRGETQYF. The CDR3 DNA is TGTGCCACCAGCAGAGATCGGGGAGAGACCCAGTACTTC.

V gene TRBV11-3 combines with J gene TRBJ2-1, with TRBD2 matching over 13 bases. V shed 5 bases and J 8 bases; nucleotides not matched to a gene: 6. Germline loops: CDR1 SGHNT, CDR2 YENEEA. The CDR3 extends over 15 amino acids. CDR3 nucleotides: TGTGCCAGCAGCCGAACTAGCGGGGGGGCCTATGAGCAGTTCTTC. Translated: CASSRTSGGAYEQFF.

This sequence joins TRBV10-3 and TRBJ2-1; TRBD2 matches 11 bases. The germline gives CDR1 ENHRY, CDR2 SYGVKD. V was clipped by 5 bases and J by 6 bases; unmatched bases: 9. The CDR3 is 16 amino acids. CDR3 sequence: CAISFTSGGPGNEQFF. CDR3 nucleotide sequence: TGTGCCATCAGTTTCACTAGCGGGGGACCCGGCAATGAGCAGTTCTTC.

V usage is TRBV4-3 and J usage is TRBJ2-5; D gene uncertain. Germline V gene lookup returns CDR1 LGHNA and CDR2 YSLEER. There are 13 residues in the CDR3. The V and J ends lost 1 base and 5 bases respectively, with 8 bases between them. CDR3 protein: CASSQAADETQYF. Written as DNA, the CDR3 is TGCGCCAGCAGCCAAGCCGCAGATGAGACCCAGTACTTC.

The V and J genes are TRBV9 and TRBJ1-1, with no clear D. Trimming took 4 bases from V and 6 from J, leaving 16 bases between them. The CDR3 loop spans 14 amino acids. Looked up from germline, CDR1 is SGDLS and CDR2 is YYNGEE. CDR3 in amino acids: CASSTMERGAEAFF. CDR3 bases: TGTGCCAGCAGCACCATGGAGCGGGGAGCTGAAGCTTTCTTT.

V gene TRBV5-1 combines with J gene TRBJ2-7; the match to TRBD1 covers 7 bases. From germline, CDR1 is SGHRS and CDR2 YFSETQ. V gave up 0 bases and J gave up 0 bases; unmatched junction bases: 12. There are 18 residues in the CDR3. The CDR3 spells CASSLAPSQGVNSYEQYF. The CDR3 DNA follows: TGCGCCAGCAGCTTGGCCCCATCTCAGGGGGTTAACTCCTACGAGCAGTACTTC.

The V and J genes are TRBV29-1 and TRBJ1-1; 7 bases fit TRBD1. Germline V gene data show CDR1 as SQVTM and CDR2 as ANQGSEA. After removal of 0 bases from V and 10 bases from J, the junction contained 11 bases not matched to a gene. The CDR3 loop spans 14 amino acids. Here the CDR3 reads CSVEDRTGVKGAFF. In DNA form, the CDR3 reads TGCAGCGTTGAAGATCGGACAGGTGTGAAAGGAGCTTTCTTT.